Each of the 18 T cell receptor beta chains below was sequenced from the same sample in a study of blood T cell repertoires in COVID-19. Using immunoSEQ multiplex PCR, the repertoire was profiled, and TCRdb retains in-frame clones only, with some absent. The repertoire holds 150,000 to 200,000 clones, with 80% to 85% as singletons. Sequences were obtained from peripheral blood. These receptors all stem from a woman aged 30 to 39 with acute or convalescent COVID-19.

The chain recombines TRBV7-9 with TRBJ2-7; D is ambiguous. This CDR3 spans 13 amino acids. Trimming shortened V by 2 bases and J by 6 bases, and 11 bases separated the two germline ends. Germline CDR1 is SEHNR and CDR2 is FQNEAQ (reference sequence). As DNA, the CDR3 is TGTGCCAGCAGCTTATTAGAGTATGGCGAGCAGTACTTC. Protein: CASSLLEYGEQYF.

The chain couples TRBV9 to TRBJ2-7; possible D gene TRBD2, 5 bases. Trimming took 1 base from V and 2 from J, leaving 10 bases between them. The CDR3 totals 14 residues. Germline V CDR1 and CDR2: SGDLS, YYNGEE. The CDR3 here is CASSVMDSPYEQYF. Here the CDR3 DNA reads TGTGCCAGCAGCGTAATGGACTCTCCCTACGAGCAGTACTTC.

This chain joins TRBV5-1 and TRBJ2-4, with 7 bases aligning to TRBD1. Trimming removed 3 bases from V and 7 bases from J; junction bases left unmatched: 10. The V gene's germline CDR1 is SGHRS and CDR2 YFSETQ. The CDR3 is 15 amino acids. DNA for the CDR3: TGCGCCAGCAGCTCCCCGACGGGACAGTCTAACATTCAGTACTTC. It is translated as CASSSPTGQSNIQYF.

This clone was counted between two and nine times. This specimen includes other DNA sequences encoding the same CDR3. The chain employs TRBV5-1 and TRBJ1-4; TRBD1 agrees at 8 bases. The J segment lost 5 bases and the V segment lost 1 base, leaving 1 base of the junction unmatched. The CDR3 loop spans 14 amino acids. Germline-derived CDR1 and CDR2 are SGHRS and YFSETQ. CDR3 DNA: TGCGCCAGCAGCTTGCAGGGGGCGAATGAAAAACTGTTTTTT. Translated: CASSLQGANEKLFF.

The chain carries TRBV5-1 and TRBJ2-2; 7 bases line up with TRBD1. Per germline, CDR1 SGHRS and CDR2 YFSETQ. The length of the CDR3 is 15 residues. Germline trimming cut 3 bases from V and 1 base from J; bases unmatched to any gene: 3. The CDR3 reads CASSSGTVNTGELFF. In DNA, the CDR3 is TGCGCCAGCAGCTCCGGGACAGTGAACACCGGGGAGCTGTTTTTT.

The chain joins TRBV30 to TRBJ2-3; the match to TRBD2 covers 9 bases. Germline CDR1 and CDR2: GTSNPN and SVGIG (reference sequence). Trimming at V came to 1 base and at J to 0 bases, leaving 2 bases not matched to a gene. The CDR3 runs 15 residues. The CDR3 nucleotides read TGTGCCTGGAGTGCTAGCGGGAAGAGCACAGATACGCAGTATTTT. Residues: CAWSASGKSTDTQYF.

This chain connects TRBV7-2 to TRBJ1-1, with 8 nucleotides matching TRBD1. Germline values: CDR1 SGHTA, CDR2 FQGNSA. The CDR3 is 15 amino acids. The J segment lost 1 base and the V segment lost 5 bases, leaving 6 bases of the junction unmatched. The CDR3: CASSAGGVRNTEAFF. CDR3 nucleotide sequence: TGTGCCAGCAGCGCAGGGGGCGTTAGGAACACTGAAGCTTTCTTT.

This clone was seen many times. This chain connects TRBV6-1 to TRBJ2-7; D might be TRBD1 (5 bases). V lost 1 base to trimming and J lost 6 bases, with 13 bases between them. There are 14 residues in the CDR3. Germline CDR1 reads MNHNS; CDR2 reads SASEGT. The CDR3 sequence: CASSEGPLGAEQYF. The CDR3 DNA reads TGTGCCAGCAGTGAAGGCCCCTTAGGGGCCGAGCAGTACTTC.

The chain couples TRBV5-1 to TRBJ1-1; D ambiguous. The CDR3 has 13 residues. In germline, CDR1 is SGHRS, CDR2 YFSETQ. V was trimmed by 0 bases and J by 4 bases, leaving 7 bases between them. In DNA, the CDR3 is TGCGCCAGCAGCTTGGACCGGGGCACTGAAGCTTTCTTT. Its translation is CASSLDRGTEAFF.

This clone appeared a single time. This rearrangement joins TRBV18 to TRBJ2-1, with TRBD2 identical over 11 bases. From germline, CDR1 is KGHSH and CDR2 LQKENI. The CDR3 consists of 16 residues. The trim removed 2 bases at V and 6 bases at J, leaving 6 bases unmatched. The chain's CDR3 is CASSPTSGGRSNEQFF. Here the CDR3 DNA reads TGTGCCAGCTCACCAACTAGCGGGGGTAGAAGCAATGAGCAGTTCTTC. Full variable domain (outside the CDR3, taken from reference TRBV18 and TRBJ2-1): NAGVMQNPRHLVRRRGQEARLRCSPMKGHSHVYWYRQLPEEGLKFMVYLQKENIIDESGMPKERFSAEFPKEGPSILRIQQVVRGDSAAYFCASSPTSGGRSNEQFFGPGTRLTVL.

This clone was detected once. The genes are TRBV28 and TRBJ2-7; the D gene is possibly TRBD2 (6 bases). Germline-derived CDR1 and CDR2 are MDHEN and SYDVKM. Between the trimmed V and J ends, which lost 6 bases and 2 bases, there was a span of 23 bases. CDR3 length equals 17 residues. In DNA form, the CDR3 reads TGTGCCAGCAGGTGGGACCGCGTTATCGGAGGGACCTACGAGCAGTACTTC. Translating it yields CASRWDRVIGGTYEQYF.

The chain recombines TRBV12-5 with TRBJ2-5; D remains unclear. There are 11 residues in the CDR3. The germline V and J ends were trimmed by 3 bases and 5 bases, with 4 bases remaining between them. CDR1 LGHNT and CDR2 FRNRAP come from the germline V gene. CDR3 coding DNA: TGTGCTAGTGGTTTCGGGGAGACCCAGTACTTC. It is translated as CASGFGETQYF.

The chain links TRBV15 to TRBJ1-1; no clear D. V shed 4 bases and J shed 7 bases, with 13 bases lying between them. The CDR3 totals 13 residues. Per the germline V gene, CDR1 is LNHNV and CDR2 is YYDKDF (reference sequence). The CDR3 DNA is TGTGCCACCAGCAAAGACCCATCCGGTGAAGCTTTCTTT. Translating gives CATSKDPSGEAFF.

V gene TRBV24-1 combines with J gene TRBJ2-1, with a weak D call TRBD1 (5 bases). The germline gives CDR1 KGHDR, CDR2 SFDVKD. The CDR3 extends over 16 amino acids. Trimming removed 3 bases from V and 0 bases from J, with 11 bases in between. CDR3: CATSDPDSSSYNEQFF. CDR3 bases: TGTGCCACCAGTGATCCCGACAGCAGCTCCTACAATGAGCAGTTCTTC.

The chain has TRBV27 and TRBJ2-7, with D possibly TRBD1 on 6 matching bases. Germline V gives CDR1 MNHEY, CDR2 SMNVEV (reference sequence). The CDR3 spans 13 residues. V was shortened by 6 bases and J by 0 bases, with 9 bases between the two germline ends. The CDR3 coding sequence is TGTGCCAGCAGCGACAGGCCCTCCTACGAGCAGTACTTC. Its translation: CASSDRPSYEQYF.

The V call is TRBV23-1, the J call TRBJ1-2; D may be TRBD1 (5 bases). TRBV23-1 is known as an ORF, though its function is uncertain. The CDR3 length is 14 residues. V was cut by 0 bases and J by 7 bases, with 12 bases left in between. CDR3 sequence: CASSQSAQGPGYTF. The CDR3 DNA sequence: TGCGCCAGCAGTCAATCGGCCCAGGGCCCTGGCTACACCTTC.

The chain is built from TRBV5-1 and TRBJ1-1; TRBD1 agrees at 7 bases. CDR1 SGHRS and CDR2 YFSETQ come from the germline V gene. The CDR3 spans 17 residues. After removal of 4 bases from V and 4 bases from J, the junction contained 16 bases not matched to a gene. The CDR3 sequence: CASSPQTTGIRSTEAFF. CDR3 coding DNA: TGCGCCAGCAGCCCCCAGACGACAGGGATCCGATCCACTGAAGCTTTCTTT.

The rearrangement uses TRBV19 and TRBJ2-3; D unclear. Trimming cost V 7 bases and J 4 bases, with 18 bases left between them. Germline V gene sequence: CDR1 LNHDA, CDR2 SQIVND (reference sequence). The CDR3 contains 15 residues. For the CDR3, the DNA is TGTGCCAGTAAGGAGCGCCCTCACCCAGCAGATACGCAGTATTTT. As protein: CASKERPHPADTQYF.